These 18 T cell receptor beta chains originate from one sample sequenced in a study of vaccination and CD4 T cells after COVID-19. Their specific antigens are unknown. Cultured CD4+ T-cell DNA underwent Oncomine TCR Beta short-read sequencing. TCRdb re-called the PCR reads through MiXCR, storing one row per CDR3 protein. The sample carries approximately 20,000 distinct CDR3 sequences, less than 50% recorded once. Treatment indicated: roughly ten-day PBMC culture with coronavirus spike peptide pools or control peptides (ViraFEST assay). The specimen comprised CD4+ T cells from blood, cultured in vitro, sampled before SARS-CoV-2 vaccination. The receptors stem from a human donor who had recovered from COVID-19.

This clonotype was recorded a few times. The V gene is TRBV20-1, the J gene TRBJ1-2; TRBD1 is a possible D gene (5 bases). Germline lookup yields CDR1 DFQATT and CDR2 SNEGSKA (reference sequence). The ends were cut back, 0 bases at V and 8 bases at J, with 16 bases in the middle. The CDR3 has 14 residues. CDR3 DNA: TGCAGTGCTAGAGATGGGGGGTTGGTAGGGGGCTACACCTTC. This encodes CSARDGGLVGGYTF.

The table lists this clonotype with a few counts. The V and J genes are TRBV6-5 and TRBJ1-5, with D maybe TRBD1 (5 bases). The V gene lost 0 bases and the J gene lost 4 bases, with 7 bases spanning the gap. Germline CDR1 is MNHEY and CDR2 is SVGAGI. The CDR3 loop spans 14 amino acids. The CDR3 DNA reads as TGTGCCAGCAGTTACTCGGGGGTGAATCAGCCCCAGCATTTT. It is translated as CASSYSGVNQPQHF.

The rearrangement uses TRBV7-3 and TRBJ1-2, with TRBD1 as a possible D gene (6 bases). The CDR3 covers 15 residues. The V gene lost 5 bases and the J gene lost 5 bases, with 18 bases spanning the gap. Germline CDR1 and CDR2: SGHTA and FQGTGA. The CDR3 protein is CASSPGHLGAYGYTF. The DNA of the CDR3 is TGTGCCAGCAGCCCGGGACACCTGGGGGCTTATGGCTACACCTTC.

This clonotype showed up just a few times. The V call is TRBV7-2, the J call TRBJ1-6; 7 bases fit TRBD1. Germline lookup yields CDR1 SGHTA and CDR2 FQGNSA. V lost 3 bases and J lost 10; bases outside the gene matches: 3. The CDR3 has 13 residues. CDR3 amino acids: CASSLGQRSPLHF. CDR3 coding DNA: TGTGCCAGCAGCTTGGGACAGCGGTCACCCCTCCACTTT.

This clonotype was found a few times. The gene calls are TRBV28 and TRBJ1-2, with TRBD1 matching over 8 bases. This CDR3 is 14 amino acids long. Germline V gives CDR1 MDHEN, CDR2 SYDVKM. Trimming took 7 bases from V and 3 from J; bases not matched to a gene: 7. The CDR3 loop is CASTTGGDYYGYTF. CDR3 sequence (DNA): TGTGCCAGCACTACAGGGGGGGACTACTATGGCTACACCTTC.

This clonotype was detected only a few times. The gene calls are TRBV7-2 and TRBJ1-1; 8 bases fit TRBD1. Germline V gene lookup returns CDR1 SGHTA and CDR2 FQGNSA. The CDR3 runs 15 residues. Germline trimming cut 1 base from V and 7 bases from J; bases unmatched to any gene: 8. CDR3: CASSLEIAGQGEAFF. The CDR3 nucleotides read TGTGCCAGCAGCTTAGAGATTGCAGGACAGGGTGAAGCTTTCTTT.

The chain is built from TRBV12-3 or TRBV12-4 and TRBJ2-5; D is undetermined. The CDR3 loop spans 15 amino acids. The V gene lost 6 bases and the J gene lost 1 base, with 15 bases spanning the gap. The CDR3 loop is CASRRSIRGQETQYF. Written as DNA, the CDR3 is TGTGCCAGCAGGCGTAGTATCAGAGGCCAAGAGACCCAGTACTTC.

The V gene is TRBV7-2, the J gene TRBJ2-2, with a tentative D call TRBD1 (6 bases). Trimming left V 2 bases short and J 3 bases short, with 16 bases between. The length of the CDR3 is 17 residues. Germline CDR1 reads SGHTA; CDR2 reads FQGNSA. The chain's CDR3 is CASSLPLDSLDTGELFF. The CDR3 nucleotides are TGTGCCAGCAGCTTACCGCTGGACAGCCTAGACACCGGGGAGCTGTTTTTT.

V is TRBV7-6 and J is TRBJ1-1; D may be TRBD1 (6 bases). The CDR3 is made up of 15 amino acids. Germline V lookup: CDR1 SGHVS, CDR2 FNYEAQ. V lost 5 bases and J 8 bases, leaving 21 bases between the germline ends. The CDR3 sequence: CASSPRLDGTSEAFF. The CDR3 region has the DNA TGTGCCAGCAGCCCCCGCCTGGACGGGACATCCGAAGCTTTCTTT. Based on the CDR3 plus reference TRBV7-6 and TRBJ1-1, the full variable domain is GAGVSQSPRYKVTKRGQDVALRCDPISGHVSLYWYRQALGQGPEFLTYFNYEAQQDKSGLPNDRFSAERPEGSISTLTIQRTEQRDSAMYRCASSPRLDGTSEAFFGQGTRLTVV.

CDR3 sequence: CASSQDPPSGTQYF. The CDR3 DNA follows: TGTGCCAGCAGCCAAGATCCACCCTCAGGCACCCAGTACTTC. The V call is TRBV14, the J call TRBJ2-5; no reliable D call. The germline CDR1 and CDR2 sequences are SGHDN and FVKESK. The V end was cut by 0 bases, the J end by 8 bases, with 13 bases between. The CDR3 runs to 14 residues.

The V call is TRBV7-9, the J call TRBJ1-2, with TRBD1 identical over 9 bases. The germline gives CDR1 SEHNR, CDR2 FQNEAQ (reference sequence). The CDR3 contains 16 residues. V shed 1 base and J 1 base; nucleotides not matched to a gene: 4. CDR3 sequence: CASSLGGTGLNYGYTF. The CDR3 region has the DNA TGTGCCAGCAGCTTAGGAGGGACAGGGCTTAACTATGGCTACACCTTC.

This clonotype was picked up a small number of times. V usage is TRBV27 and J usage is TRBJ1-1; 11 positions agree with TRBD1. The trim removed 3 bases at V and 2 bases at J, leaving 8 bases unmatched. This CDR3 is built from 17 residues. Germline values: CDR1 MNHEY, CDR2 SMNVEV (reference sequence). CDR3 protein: CASSLAGQGGLNTEAFF. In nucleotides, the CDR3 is TGTGCCAGCAGTTTGGCGGGACAGGGGGGTTTAAACACTGAAGCTTTCTTT.

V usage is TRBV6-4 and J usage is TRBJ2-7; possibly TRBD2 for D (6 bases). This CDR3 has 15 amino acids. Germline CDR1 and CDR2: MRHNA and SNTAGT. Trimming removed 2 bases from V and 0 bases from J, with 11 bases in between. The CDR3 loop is CASSDLLAASYEQYF. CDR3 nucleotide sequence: TGTGCCAGCAGTGACCTTTTAGCGGCCTCCTACGAGCAGTACTTC.

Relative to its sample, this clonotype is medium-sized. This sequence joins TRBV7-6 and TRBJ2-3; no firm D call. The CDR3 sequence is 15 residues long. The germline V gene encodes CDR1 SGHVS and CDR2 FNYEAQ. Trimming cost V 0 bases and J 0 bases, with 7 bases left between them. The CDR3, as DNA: TGTGCCAGCAGCTTAGCCTGGGCTAGCACAGATACGCAGTATTTT. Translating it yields CASSLAWASTDTQYF. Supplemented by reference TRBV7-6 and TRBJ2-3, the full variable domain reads GAGVSQSPRYKVTKRGQDVALRCDPISGHVSLYWYRQALGQGPEFLTYFNYEAQQDKSGLPNDRFSAERPEGSISTLTIQRTEQRDSAMYRCASSLAWASTDTQYFGPGTRLTVL.

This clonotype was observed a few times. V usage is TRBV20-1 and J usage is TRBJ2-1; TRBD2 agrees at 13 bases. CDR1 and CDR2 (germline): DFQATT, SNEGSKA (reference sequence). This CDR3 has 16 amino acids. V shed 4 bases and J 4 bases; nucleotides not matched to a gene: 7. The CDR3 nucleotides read TGCAGTGCTATACAACCGGGACTAGCGGGGTACAATGAGCAGTTCTTC. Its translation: CSAIQPGLAGYNEQFF.

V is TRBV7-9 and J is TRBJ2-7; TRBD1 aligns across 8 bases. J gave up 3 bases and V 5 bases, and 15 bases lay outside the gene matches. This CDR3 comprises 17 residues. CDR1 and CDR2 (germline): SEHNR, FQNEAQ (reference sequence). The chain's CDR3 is CASSRWLGGTGFYEQYF. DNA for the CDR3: TGTGCCAGCAGCCGGTGGTTGGGTGGGACAGGATTCTACGAGCAGTACTTC.

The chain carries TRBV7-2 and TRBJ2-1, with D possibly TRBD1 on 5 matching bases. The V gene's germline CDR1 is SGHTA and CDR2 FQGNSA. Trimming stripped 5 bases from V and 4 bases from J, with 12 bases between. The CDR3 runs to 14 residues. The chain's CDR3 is CASSPDRLYNEQFF. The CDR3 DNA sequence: TGTGCCAGCAGCCCCGACAGATTATACAATGAGCAGTTCTTC.

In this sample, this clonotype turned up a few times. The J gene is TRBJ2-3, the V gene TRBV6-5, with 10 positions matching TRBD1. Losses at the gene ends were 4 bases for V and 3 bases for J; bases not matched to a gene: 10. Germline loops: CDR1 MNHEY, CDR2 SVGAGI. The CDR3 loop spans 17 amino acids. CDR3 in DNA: TGTGCCAGCAGTTCACAGTGGGACAGGGGAGGAACAGATACGCAGTATTTT. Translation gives CASSSQWDRGGTDTQYF.